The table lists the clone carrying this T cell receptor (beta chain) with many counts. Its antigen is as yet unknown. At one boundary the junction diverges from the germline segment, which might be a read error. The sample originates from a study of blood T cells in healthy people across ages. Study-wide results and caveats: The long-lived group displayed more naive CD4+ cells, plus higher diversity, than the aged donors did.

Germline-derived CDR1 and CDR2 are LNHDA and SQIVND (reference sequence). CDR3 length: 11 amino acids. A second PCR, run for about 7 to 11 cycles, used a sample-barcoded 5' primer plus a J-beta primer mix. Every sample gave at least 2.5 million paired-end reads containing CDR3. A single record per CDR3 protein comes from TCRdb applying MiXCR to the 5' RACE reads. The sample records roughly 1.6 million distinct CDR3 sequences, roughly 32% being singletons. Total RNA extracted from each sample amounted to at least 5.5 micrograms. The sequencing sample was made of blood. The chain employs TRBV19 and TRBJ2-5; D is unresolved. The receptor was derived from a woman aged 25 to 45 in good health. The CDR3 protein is CASSIQETQYF. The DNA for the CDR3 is TGTGCCAGCAGTATCCAGGAGACCCAGTACTTC. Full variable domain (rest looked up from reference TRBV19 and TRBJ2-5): DGGITQSPKYLFRKEGQNVTLSCEQNLNHDAMYWYRQDPGQGLRLIYYSQIVNDFQKGDIAEGYSVSREKKESFPLTVTSAQKNPTAFYLCASSIQETQYFGPGTRLLVL.